These 26 T cell receptor beta chains share one sample of origin, sequenced in a study of blood T cell repertoires in COVID-19. This table comes from immunoSEQ multiplex PCR, and its TCRdb copy is limited to in-frame clones, with some not included. The sample consists of some 210,000 clones, around 84% of them appearing once. The specimen sequenced was PBMCs or T cells enriched from blood (not recorded which). The receptors were sampled from a man aged 25-45 years with acute COVID-19.

The rearrangement joins TRBV9 to TRBJ1-2, with unresolved D. Trimming removed 4 bases from V and 6 bases from J, with 16 bases in between. The CDR3 spans 14 residues. Germline CDR1 and CDR2: SGDLS and YYNGEE. CDR3 sequence: CASSPVTGGNGYTF. CDR3 sequence (DNA): TGTGCCAGCAGCCCGGTAACGGGAGGGAATGGCTACACCTTC.

J is TRBJ2-3 and V is TRBV3-1 (or the pseudogene TRBV3-2); 9 nucleotides agree with TRBD2. Germline lookup yields CDR1 LGHDT and CDR2 YNNKEL (reference sequence). CDR3 length equals 15 residues. With 6 bases clipped from V and 6 bases from J, the junction kept 10 bases outside the gene matches. CDR3 sequence (DNA): TGTGCCAGCAGTCGGAAGACTAGCGGACGGGATACGCAGTATTTT. Protein product: CASSRKTSGRDTQYF.

The gene calls are TRBV30 and TRBJ2-6; TRBD1 agrees at 11 bases. This CDR3 contains 17 residues. Germline V gene data show CDR1 as GTSNPN and CDR2 as SVGIG (reference sequence). The V segment lost 8 bases and the J segment 0 bases; nucleotides outside the gene matches: 9. CDR3 sequence reads: CAGNVGTGGSGANVLTF. CDR3 nucleotides: TGTGCCGGTAATGTCGGGACAGGGGGCTCTGGGGCCAACGTCCTGACTTTC.

The CDR3 DNA follows: TGTGCCAGTAGTCTTGCCCGGAGGGATGAGCAGTTCTTC. Amino acids: CASSLARRDEQFF. The genes are TRBV19 and TRBJ2-1, with D perhaps matching TRBD2 (6 bases). Germline CDR1 LNHDA, CDR2 SQIVND (reference sequence). This CDR3 region has 13 residues. Deletions cut 5 bases from V and 8 bases from J, with 13 bases between.

This clone was seen once. The chain employs TRBV3-1 (or the pseudogene TRBV3-2) and TRBJ2-2; TRBD2 matches 10 bases. The CDR3 extends over 18 amino acids. V shed 4 bases and J 2 bases; nucleotides not matched to a gene: 10. From germline, CDR1 is LGHDT and CDR2 YNNKEL (reference sequence). Here the CDR3 reads CASSPGAGGPSNTGELFF. For the CDR3, the DNA is TGTGCCAGCAGCCCAGGAGCGGGGGGGCCGTCAAACACCGGGGAGCTGTTTTTT.

This clone came up a few times. The V and J genes are TRBV2 and TRBJ1-2, with a weak D call TRBD1 (5 bases). The germline V and J ends were trimmed by 6 bases and 8 bases, with 16 bases remaining between them. The CDR3 spans 13 residues. Germline CDR1 SNHLY, CDR2 FYNNEI. CDR3 sequence: CASRAEGEGGYTF. The DNA for the CDR3 is TGTGCCAGCAGGGCCGAAGGGGAGGGCGGCTACACCTTC. Full variable domain (rest looked up from reference TRBV2 and TRBJ1-2): EPEVTQTPSHQVTQMGQEVILRCVPISNHLYFYWYRQILGQKVEFLVSFYNNEISEKSEIFDDQFSVERPDGSNFTLKIRSTKLEDSAMYFCASRAEGEGGYTFGSGTRLTVV.

V and J are TRBV27 and TRBJ1-2; 8 bases match TRBD1. The length of the CDR3 is 15 residues. The V and J ends lost 4 bases and 5 bases, in that order; junction bases with no gene match: 9. CDR1 is MNHEY, CDR2 SMNVEV, per germline (reference sequence). DNA for the CDR3: TGTGCCAGCAGTTCCCCCCGGACAGGGAGATATGGCTACACCTTC. Protein: CASSSPRTGRYGYTF.

The chain couples TRBV2 to TRBJ1-5; TRBD1 matches 8 bases. The germline V gene encodes CDR1 SNHLY and CDR2 FYNNEI. The CDR3 loop spans 15 amino acids. V was pared by 6 bases and J by 7 bases, with 11 bases of the junction left unmatched. The CDR3 nucleotides are TGTGCCAGCAGCGCCGGACCAGGGGGCAGGCAGCCCCAGCATTTT. This codes for CASSAGPGGRQPQHF.

The gene calls are TRBV30 and TRBJ1-6, with 8 bases fitting TRBD1. The V gene's germline CDR1 is GTSNPN and CDR2 SVGIG (reference sequence). This CDR3 contains 14 residues. The V and J ends lost 4 bases and 8 bases, in that order; junction bases with no gene match: 7. The CDR3 reads CAWTRTGLYSPLHF. The CDR3 DNA is TGTGCCTGGACCCGGACAGGGTTGTATTCACCCCTCCACTTT.

This sequence joins TRBV5-3 and TRBJ1-6; 8 nucleotides match TRBD1. TRBV5-3 is sorted into the ORF group, with uncertain function. This CDR3 comprises 16 residues. Unmatched junction bases numbered 9, after V lost 4 bases and J lost 6 bases. The CDR3 nucleotides are TGTGCCAGAAGCCCGCGGACAGGGAGGGCTAATTCACCCCTCCACTTT. Protein: CARSPRTGRANSPLHF.

The chain links TRBV4-2 to TRBJ1-6; no firm D call. CDR3 length: 14 amino acids. CDR1 LGHNA and CDR2 YNFKEQ come from the germline V gene. Trimming shortened V by 6 bases and J by 7 bases, and 13 bases separated the two germline ends. This CDR3 is CASSLPGSNSPLHF. CDR3 DNA sequence: TGTGCCAGCAGTCTTCCCGGGAGCAATTCACCCCTCCACTTT.

In this sample, this clone turned up once. V usage is TRBV2 and J usage is TRBJ2-1, with 8 bases identical to TRBD1. The CDR3 loop spans 14 amino acids. V dropped 3 bases and J dropped 7; count of bases not matched to a gene: 5. Germline CDR1 SNHLY, CDR2 FYNNEI. The CDR3 reads CASSEGQEPNEQFF. The CDR3 nucleotides read TGTGCCAGCAGTGAGGGACAGGAGCCGAATGAGCAGTTCTTC.

The V and J genes are TRBV7-2 and TRBJ1-1; a possible D gene is TRBD1 (6 bases). The CDR3 totals 14 residues. V lost 5 bases and J 1 base, leaving 11 bases between the germline ends. CDR1 SGHTA and CDR2 FQGNSA come from the germline V gene. CDR3 DNA sequence: TGTGCCAGCAGCCGTGGGGGCGGGAACACTGAAGCTTTCTTT. Residues: CASSRGGGNTEAFF.

The chain joins TRBV6-2 or TRBV6-3 to TRBJ1-1, with 7 bases fitting TRBD1. CDR3 size: 15 residues. V was pared by 5 bases and J by 5 bases, with 11 bases of the junction left unmatched. CDR1 and CDR2 (germline): MNHEY, SVGEGT. The CDR3 region is CASSVALAGGTEAFF. The CDR3 nucleotides are TGTGCCAGCAGTGTCGCGTTGGCAGGGGGGACTGAAGCTTTCTTT.

The gene calls are TRBV28 and TRBJ2-6, with D unclear. In germline, CDR1 is MDHEN, CDR2 SYDVKM. Trimming took 6 bases from V and 0 from J, leaving 15 bases between them. This CDR3 comprises 17 residues. CDR3 bases: TGTGCCAGCAGCCCCCGATGGGCCCGCTCTGGGGCCAACGTCCTGACTTTC. Translation gives CASSPRWARSGANVLTF.

This rearrangement joins TRBV18 to TRBJ2-7; 8 bases line up with TRBD2. J lost 2 bases, V lost 3 bases, and 6 bases had no gene match. This CDR3 has 15 residues. CDR1 and CDR2 from the germline V gene are KGHSH and LQKENI. The CDR3 sequence: CASSPPSSGTYEQYF. The CDR3 DNA is TGTGCCAGCTCACCCCCGAGTAGCGGGACCTACGAGCAGTACTTC.

Points on this clone: Different DNA sequences within this sample yield the same CDR3. This chain uses TRBV24-1 with TRBJ2-3; no firm D call. Trimming left V 5 bases short and J 0 bases short, with 2 bases between. The CDR3 consists of 12 residues. Germline V gene data show CDR1 as KGHDR and CDR2 as SFDVKD. The CDR3, as DNA: TGTGCCACCAGTGCAAGCACAGATACGCAGTATTTT. Its protein is CATSASTDTQYF.

The chain combines TRBV14 with TRBJ2-1; tentatively, D is TRBD1 (6 bases). Trimming cost V 2 bases and J 2 bases, with 10 bases left between them. The CDR3 runs 15 residues. Germline loops: CDR1 SGHDN, CDR2 FVKESK. This chain's CDR3 is CASSQHRVTYNEQFF. The CDR3 DNA reads TGTGCCAGCAGCCAACACAGGGTCACCTACAATGAGCAGTTCTTC.

This clone was picked up one time. The chain is built from TRBV5-5 and TRBJ2-5; D is unresolved. Trimming removed 2 bases at V and 5 bases at J, with 13 bases between. The length of the CDR3 is 14 residues. Per the germline V gene, CDR1 is SGHKS and CDR2 is YYEKEE (reference sequence). The DNA of the CDR3 is TGTGCCAGCAGCTTCATGACTGTTCCGGAGACCCAGTACTTC. It yields the protein CASSFMTVPETQYF.

The chain uses TRBV24-1 and TRBJ2-1; 7 positions match TRBD2. CDR1 and CDR2 from the germline V gene are KGHDR and SFDVKD. The CDR3 spans 15 residues. The J segment lost 3 bases and the V segment lost 6 bases, leaving 7 bases of the junction unmatched. The chain's CDR3 is CATSSGRGIYNEQFF. In nucleotides, the CDR3 is TGTGCCACCAGTAGCGGGCGGGGGATCTACAATGAGCAGTTCTTC.

This clone was seen only once. The CDR3 protein is CASSLNRVAFF. Here the CDR3 DNA reads TGTGCCAGCTCACTAAACCGAGTAGCTTTCTTT. The chain carries TRBV18 and TRBJ1-1; D not certain. V lost 4 bases and J lost 10, with 10 bases in between. Germline V gene lookup returns CDR1 KGHSH and CDR2 LQKENI. This CDR3 is built from 11 residues.

The J gene is TRBJ2-3, the V gene TRBV24-1; D is uncertain. Trimming stripped 6 bases from V and 1 base from J, with 7 bases between. CDR3 size: 13 residues. Germline CDR1 and CDR2: KGHDR and SFDVKD. The CDR3 is CATSRQGTDTQYF. CDR3 DNA sequence: TGTGCCACCAGTCGTCAGGGCACAGATACGCAGTATTTT.

The chain carries TRBV9 and TRBJ1-5, with D maybe TRBD1 (5 bases). V lost 0 bases and J 4 bases, leaving 11 bases between the germline ends. The length of the CDR3 is 15 residues. Looked up from germline, CDR1 is SGDLS and CDR2 is YYNGEE. The CDR3 reads CASSVASGGNQPQHF. The CDR3 DNA sequence: TGTGCCAGCAGCGTAGCTAGTGGGGGGAATCAGCCCCAGCATTTT. Complete variable domain (other parts from reference TRBV9 and TRBJ1-5): DSGVTQTPKHLITATGQRVTLRCSPRSGDLSVYWYQQSLDQGLQFLIQYYNGEERAKGNILERFSAQQFPDLHSELNLSSLELGDSALYFCASSVASGGNQPQHFGDGTRLSIL.

This clone was counted once. V gene TRBV9 combines with J gene TRBJ1-5, with 8 bases fitting TRBD1. Germline V gene data show CDR1 as SGDLS and CDR2 as YYNGEE. V trimming: 4 bases; J trimming: 0 bases; junction bases outside the gene matches: 3. This CDR3 has 15 residues. CDR3 coding DNA: TGTGCCAGCAGCACGACAGGGGTTAGCAATCAGCCCCAGCATTTT. Its translation is CASSTTGVSNQPQHF.

This clone was seen just once. The chain uses TRBV5-1 and TRBJ1-5; tentatively, D is TRBD1 (6 bases). This CDR3 has 16 amino acids. The V gene's germline CDR1 is SGHRS and CDR2 YFSETQ. V lost 4 bases and J 2 bases, leaving 16 bases between the germline ends. DNA for the CDR3: TGCGCCAGCAGCATCCGGACAGACGAGGGCAATCAGCCCCAGCATTTT. Amino acids: CASSIRTDEGNQPQHF.

The chain is built from TRBV9 and TRBJ2-5, with 10 bases aligning to TRBD2. This CDR3 comprises 15 residues. Germline V gene data show CDR1 as SGDLS and CDR2 as YYNGEE. After removal of 2 bases from V and 5 bases from J, the junction contained 6 bases not matched to a gene. The CDR3 region has the DNA TGTGCCAGCAGCGTGAGCGGGGGGGCCCTGGAGACCCAGTACTTC. Encoded protein: CASSVSGGALETQYF.